These T cell receptor beta chains were read from a single sample in a study of blood T cell repertoires in COVID-19. Here immunoSEQ multiplex PCR was the method, and the copy in TCRdb shows in-frame clones only, minus some. The sample includes 170,000 or so clones, just under 90% of them seen just once. The material sequenced was peripheral blood. The receptor set was obtained from a woman aged 18-29 years who had recovered from COVID-19. Each CDR3 is given without its conserved first and last residue. Fields, in order: J gene, clone size, D gene, V gene, CDR3 protein. D genes are given only for firm matches. Clone size is stated in some rows and not others, as once, few, many or a class when expanded.

j_gene: TRBJ1-6
abundance: -
d_gene: -
v_gene: TRBV9
CDR3aa: ASSWDTDNSPLH

j_gene: TRBJ2-5
abundance: few
d_gene: -
v_gene: TRBV19
CDR3aa: ASRITGSEETQY

j_gene: TRBJ1-2
abundance: -
d_gene: -
v_gene: TRBV2
CDR3aa: ASKGGGYT

j_gene: TRBJ1-2
abundance: few
d_gene: -
v_gene: TRBV2
CDR3aa: ASIGQNNYGYT

j_gene: TRBJ2-4
abundance: -
d_gene: TRBD2
v_gene: TRBV3-1/TRBV3-2
CDR3aa: ASSQEGRGADIQY

j_gene: TRBJ1-1
abundance: -
d_gene: -
v_gene: TRBV7-3
CDR3aa: ASSLGHGYTEAF

j_gene: TRBJ2-5
abundance: few
d_gene: -
v_gene: TRBV7-8
CDR3aa: ASRRRGETQY

j_gene: TRBJ2-7
abundance: -
d_gene: -
v_gene: TRBV18
CDR3aa: ASSPPNYEQY

j_gene: TRBJ1-1
abundance: -
d_gene: -
v_gene: TRBV3-1/TRBV3-2
CDR3aa: ASSQKYTGLNTEAF

j_gene: TRBJ2-3
abundance: -
d_gene: TRBD1
v_gene: TRBV6-5
CDR3aa: ASSDRGRGTDTQY

j_gene: TRBJ2-1
abundance: -
d_gene: TRBD1
v_gene: TRBV6-6
CDR3aa: ASKRDRVGGEQF

j_gene: TRBJ1-6
abundance: -
d_gene: -
v_gene: TRBV21-1
CDR3aa: ASSIPGGGNSPLH

j_gene: TRBJ1-2
abundance: -
d_gene: -
v_gene: TRBV6-5
CDR3aa: ASWSSYGYGYT

j_gene: TRBJ1-3
abundance: -
d_gene: -
v_gene: TRBV3-1/TRBV3-2
CDR3aa: ASRQGPGNTIY

j_gene: TRBJ1-2
abundance: -
d_gene: -
v_gene: TRBV7-2
CDR3aa: ASSLVSGQNYGYT

j_gene: TRBJ2-7
abundance: -
d_gene: -
v_gene: TRBV18
CDR3aa: ASSPKPFEQY

j_gene: TRBJ2-3
abundance: -
d_gene: -
v_gene: TRBV2
CDR3aa: ASRRAVITTDTQY

j_gene: TRBJ1-3
abundance: -
d_gene: -
v_gene: TRBV7-2
CDR3aa: ASTPSGSGNTIY

j_gene: TRBJ2-3
abundance: -
d_gene: -
v_gene: TRBV5-1
CDR3aa: ASSREWADTQY

j_gene: TRBJ2-3
abundance: -
d_gene: TRBD2
v_gene: TRBV2
CDR3aa: ASSEFGGRAVADTQY

j_gene: TRBJ1-2
abundance: -
d_gene: TRBD1
v_gene: TRBV18
CDR3aa: ASSSRGQGFNYGYT

j_gene: TRBJ2-1
abundance: -
d_gene: -
v_gene: TRBV18
CDR3aa: ASGPSYNEQF

j_gene: TRBJ2-6
abundance: -
d_gene: -
v_gene: TRBV5-1
CDR3aa: ASSRGSPGANVLT

j_gene: TRBJ2-3
abundance: -
d_gene: -
v_gene: TRBV18
CDR3aa: ASSLGGLEDTQY

j_gene: TRBJ1-2
abundance: few
d_gene: -
v_gene: TRBV29-1
CDR3aa: SVDPGQLNYGYT

j_gene: TRBJ2-1
abundance: -
d_gene: TRBD1
v_gene: TRBV7-9
CDR3aa: ASSVRTGGGNEQF

j_gene: TRBJ2-1
abundance: -
d_gene: -
v_gene: TRBV9
CDR3aa: ASSVGSGKGRRF

j_gene: TRBJ1-5
abundance: -
d_gene: -
v_gene: TRBV6-2/TRBV6-3
CDR3aa: ASSYSTDYIAGNQPQH

j_gene: TRBJ1-2
abundance: -
d_gene: -
v_gene: TRBV12-3/TRBV12-4
CDR3aa: ASSPRNRYGYT

j_gene: TRBJ2-7
abundance: -
d_gene: TRBD2
v_gene: TRBV4-1
CDR3aa: ASSQEASGSYEQY

j_gene: TRBJ1-5
abundance: -
d_gene: TRBD1
v_gene: TRBV3-1/TRBV3-2
CDR3aa: ASSQDPGQGGGQPQH

j_gene: TRBJ1-2
abundance: -
d_gene: -
v_gene: TRBV18
CDR3aa: ASSPSGGYDGYT

j_gene: TRBJ1-1
abundance: -
d_gene: -
v_gene: TRBV5-1
CDR3aa: ASSLASGAEAF

j_gene: TRBJ2-5
abundance: few
d_gene: -
v_gene: TRBV7-2
CDR3aa: ASSLPGGVQETQY

j_gene: TRBJ1-2
abundance: -
d_gene: -
v_gene: TRBV2
CDR3aa: ASRPGGANYGYT